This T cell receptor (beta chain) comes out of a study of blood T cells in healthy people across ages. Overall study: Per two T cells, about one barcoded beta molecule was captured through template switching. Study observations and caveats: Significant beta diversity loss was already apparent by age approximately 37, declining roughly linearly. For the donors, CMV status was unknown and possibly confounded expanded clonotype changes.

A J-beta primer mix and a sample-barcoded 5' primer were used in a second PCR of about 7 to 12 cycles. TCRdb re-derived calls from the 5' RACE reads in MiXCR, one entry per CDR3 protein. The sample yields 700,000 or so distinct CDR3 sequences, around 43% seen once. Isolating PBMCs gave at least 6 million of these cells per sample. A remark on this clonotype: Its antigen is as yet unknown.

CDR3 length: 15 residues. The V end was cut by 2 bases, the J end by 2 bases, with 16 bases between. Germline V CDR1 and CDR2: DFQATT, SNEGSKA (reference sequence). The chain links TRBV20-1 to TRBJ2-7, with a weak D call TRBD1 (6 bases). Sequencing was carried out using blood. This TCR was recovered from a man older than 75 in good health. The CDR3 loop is CSARNRDIITYEQYF. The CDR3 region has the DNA TGCAGTGCTAGAAACCGGGACATTATTACCTACGAGCAGTACTTC.